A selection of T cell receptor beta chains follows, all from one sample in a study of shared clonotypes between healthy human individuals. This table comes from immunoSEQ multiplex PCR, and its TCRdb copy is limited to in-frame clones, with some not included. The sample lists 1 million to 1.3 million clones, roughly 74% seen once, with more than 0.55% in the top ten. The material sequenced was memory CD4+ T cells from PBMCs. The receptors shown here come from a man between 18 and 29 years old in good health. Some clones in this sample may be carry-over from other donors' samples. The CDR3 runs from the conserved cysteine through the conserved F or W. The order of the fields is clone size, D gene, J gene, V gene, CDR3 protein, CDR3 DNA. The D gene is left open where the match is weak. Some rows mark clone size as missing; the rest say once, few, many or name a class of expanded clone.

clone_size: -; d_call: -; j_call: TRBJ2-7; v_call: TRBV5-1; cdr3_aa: CASSLEPIYEQYF; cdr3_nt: TGCGCCAGCAGCTTGGAGCCGATCTACGAGCAGTACTTC
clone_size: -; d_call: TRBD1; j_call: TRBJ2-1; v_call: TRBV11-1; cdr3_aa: CASSSTGSYNEQFF; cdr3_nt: TGTGCCAGCAGCTCGACAGGGTCCTACAATGAGCAGTTCTTC
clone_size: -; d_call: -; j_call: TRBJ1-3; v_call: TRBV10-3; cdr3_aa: CAISKTDSGGNTIYF; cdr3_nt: TGTGCCATCAGCAAGACAGACTCTGGAGGAAACACCATATATTTT
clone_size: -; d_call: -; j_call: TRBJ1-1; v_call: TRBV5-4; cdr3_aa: CASSRPDGDTEAFF; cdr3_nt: TGTGCCAGCAGCCGCCCCGACGGTGACACTGAAGCTTTCTTT
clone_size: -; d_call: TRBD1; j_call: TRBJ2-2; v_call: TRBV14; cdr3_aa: CASSPRQGWAGELFF; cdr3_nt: TGTGCCAGCAGCCCCAGACAGGGTTGGGCCGGGGAGCTGTTTTTT
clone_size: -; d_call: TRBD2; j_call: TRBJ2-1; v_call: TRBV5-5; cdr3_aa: CASSSTSGAYNEQFF; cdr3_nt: TGTGCCAGCAGCTCGACTAGCGGGGCTTACAATGAGCAGTTCTTC
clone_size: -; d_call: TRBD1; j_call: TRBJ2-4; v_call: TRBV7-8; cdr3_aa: CASSPRGTGEDIQYF; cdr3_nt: TGTGCCAGCAGCCCTCGCGGGACAGGGGAGGACATTCAGTACTTC
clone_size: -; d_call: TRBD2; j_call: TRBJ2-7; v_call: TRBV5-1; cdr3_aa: CASSSTSEDYEQYF; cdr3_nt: TGCGCCAGCAGCTCCACTAGCGAGGACTACGAGCAGTACTTC
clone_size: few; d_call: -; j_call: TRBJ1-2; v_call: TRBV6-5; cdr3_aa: CASSYTGGAYGYTF; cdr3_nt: TGTGCCAGCAGTTACACGGGAGGGGCATATGGCTACACCTTC
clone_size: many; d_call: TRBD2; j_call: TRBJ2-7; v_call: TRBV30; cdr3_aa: CAWTFGSGISYEQYF; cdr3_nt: TGTGCCTGGACTTTCGGTAGCGGGATCAGCTACGAGCAGTACTTC
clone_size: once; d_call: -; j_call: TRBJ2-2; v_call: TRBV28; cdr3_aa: CASIPGGTNTGELFF; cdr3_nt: TGTGCCAGCATACCGGGCGGGACAAACACCGGGGAGCTGTTTTTT
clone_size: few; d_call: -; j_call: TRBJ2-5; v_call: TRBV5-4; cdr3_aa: CASSLGGSGPQETQYF; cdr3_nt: TGTGCCAGCAGCTTGGGGGGGTCGGGGCCCCAAGAGACCCAGTACTTC
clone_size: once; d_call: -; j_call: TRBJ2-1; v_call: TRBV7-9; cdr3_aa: CASSLEGRNEQFF; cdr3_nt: TGTGCCAGCAGCTTAGAAGGGCGGAATGAGCAGTTCTTC
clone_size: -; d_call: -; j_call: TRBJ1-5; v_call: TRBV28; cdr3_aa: CASSLRGGRQPQHF; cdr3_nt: TGTGCCAGCAGTTTACGCGGGGGGCGTCAGCCCCAGCATTTT
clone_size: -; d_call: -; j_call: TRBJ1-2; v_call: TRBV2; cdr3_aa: CASPPARGAYGYTF; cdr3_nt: TGTGCCAGCCCCCCGGCCCGGGGCGCCTATGGCTACACCTTC
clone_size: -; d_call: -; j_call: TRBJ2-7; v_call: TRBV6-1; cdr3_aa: CASSEVRFGEQYF; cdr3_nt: TGTGCCAGCAGTGAGGTTCGTTTTGGCGAGCAGTACTTC
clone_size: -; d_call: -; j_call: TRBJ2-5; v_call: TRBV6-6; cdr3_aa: CASSYFETQYF; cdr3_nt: TGTGCCAGCAGTTATTTTGAGACCCAGTACTTC